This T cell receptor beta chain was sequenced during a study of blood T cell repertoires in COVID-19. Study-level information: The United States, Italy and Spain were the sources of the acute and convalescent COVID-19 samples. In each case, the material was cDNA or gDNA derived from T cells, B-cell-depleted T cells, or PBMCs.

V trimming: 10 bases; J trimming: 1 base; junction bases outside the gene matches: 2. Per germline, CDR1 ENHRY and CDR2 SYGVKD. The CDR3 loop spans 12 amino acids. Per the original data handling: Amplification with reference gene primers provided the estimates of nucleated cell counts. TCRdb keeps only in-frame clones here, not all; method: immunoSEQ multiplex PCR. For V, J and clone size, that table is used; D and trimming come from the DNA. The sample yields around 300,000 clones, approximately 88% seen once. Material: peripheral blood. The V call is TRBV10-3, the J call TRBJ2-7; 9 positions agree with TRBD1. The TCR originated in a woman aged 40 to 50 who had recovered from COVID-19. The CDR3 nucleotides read TGTGCCAACGGACAGGGGTCCTACGAGCAGTACTTC. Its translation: CANGQGSYEQYF.